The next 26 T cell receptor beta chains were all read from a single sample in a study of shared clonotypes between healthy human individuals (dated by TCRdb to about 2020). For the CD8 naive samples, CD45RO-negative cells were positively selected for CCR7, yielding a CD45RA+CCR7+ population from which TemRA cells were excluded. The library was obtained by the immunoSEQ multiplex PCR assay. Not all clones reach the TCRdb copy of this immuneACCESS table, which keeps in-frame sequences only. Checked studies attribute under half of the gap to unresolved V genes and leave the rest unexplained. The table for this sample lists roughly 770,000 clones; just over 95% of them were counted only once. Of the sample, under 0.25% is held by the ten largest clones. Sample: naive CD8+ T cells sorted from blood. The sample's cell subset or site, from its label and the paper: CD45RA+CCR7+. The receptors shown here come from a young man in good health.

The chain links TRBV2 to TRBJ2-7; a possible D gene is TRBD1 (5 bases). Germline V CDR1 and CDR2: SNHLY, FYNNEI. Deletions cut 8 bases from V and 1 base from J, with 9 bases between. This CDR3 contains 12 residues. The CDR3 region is CASEGASYEQYF. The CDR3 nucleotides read TGTGCCAGCGAAGGGGCATCCTACGAGCAGTACTTC. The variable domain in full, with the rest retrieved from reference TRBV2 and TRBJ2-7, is EPEVTQTPSHQVTQMGQEVILRCVPISNHLYFYWYRQILGQKVEFLVSFYNNEISEKSEIFDDQFSVERPDGSNFTLKIRSTKLEDSAMYFCASEGASYEQYFGPGTRLTVT.

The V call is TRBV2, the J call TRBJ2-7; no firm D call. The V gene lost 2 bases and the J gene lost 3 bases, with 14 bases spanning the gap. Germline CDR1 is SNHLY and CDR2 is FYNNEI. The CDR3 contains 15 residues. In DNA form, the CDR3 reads TGTGCCAGCAGTGAACACCCAGGACCGAACTACGAGCAGTACTTC. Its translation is CASSEHPGPNYEQYF. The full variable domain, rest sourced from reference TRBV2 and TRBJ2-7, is EPEVTQTPSHQVTQMGQEVILRCVPISNHLYFYWYRQILGQKVEFLVSFYNNEISEKSEIFDDQFSVERPDGSNFTLKIRSTKLEDSAMYFCASSEHPGPNYEQYFGPGTRLTVT.

The CDR3 here is CASSTTGQQREKLFF. In DNA, the CDR3 is TGTGCCAGCAGCACAACGGGACAGCAAAGGGAAAAACTGTTTTTT. The chain uses TRBV7-8 and TRBJ1-4, with 7 bases lining up with TRBD1. This CDR3 spans 15 amino acids. After removal of 5 bases from V and 8 bases from J, the junction contained 11 bases not matched to a gene. CDR1 and CDR2 (germline): SGHVS, FQNEAQ.

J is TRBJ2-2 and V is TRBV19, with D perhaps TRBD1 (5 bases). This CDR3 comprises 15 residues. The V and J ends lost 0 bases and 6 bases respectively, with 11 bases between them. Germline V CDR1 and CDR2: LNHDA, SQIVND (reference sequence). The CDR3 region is CASSIDQGFAGELFF. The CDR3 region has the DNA TGTGCCAGTAGTATAGACCAGGGTTTCGCCGGGGAGCTGTTTTTT.

CDR3 bases: TGTGCCAGCAGTGAATCTGGACAGGGATCTTTTGGCTACACCTTC. Protein: CASSESGQGSFGYTF. V and J are TRBV25-1 and TRBJ1-2, with 8 bases matching TRBD1. The V segment lost 1 base and the J segment 7 bases; nucleotides outside the gene matches: 8. The CDR3 consists of 15 residues. CDR1 MGHDK and CDR2 SYGVNS come from the germline V gene.

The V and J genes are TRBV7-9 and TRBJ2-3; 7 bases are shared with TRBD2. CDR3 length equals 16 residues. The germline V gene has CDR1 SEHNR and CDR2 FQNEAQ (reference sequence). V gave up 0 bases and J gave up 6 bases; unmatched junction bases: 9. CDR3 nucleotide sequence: TGTGCCAGCAGCTTAGCGGGAGGGCCGGGTCGGGATACGCAGTATTTT. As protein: CASSLAGGPGRDTQYF.

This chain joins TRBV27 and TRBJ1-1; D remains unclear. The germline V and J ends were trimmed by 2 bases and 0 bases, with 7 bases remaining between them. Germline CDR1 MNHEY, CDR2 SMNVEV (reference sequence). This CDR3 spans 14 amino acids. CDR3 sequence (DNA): TGTGCCAGCAGTTTACTGGGAATGAACACTGAAGCTTTCTTT. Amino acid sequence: CASSLLGMNTEAFF.

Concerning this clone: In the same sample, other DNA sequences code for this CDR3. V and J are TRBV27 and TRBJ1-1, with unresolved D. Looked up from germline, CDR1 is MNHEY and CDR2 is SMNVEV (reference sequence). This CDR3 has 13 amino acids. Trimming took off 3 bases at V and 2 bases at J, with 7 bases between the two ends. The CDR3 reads CASSFTVNTEAFF. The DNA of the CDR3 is TGTGCCAGCAGTTTCACAGTTAACACTGAAGCTTTCTTT.

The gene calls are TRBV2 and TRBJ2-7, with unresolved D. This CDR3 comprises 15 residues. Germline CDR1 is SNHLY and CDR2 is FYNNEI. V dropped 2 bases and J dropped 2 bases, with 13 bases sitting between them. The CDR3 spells CASSEIFGRTYEQYF. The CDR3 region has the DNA TGTGCCAGCAGTGAAATATTTGGAAGGACCTACGAGCAGTACTTC.

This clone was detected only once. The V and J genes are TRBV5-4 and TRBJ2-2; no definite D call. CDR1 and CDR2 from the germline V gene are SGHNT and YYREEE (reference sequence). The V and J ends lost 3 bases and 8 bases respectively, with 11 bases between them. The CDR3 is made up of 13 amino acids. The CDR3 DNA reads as TGTGCCAGCAGCTCGCAGGAGTTGGGGGAGCTGTTTTTT. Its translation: CASSSQELGELFF.

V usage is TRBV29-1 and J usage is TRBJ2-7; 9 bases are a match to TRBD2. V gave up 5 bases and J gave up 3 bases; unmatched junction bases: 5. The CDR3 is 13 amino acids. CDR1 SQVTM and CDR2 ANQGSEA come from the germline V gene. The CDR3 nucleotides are TGCAGCGTTCTACTAGCGGGCCTCTACGAGCAGTACTTC. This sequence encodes CSVLLAGLYEQYF.

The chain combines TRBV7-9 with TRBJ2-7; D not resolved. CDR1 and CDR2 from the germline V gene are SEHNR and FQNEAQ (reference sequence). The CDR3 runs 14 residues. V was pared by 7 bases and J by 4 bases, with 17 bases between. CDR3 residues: CASTHSLLDYEQYF. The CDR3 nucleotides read TGTGCCAGCACGCACAGCCTTTTAGATTACGAGCAGTACTTC.

The CDR3 DNA is TGTGCCAGCAGCGCCTGGACTGGATCCCTCCCCGGGGAGCTGTTTTTT. It is translated as CASSAWTGSLPGELFF. V usage is TRBV5-6 and J usage is TRBJ2-2, with D possibly matching TRBD2 (5 bases). The CDR3 runs 16 residues. Germline CDR1 SGHDT, CDR2 YYEEEE. V was shortened by 4 bases and J by 6 bases, with 19 bases between the two germline ends. Using reference TRBV5-6 and TRBJ2-2 for the parts outside the CDR3, the full variable domain is DAGVTQSPTHLIKTRGQQVTLRCSPKSGHDTVSWYQQALGQGPQFIFQYYEEEERQRGNFPDRFSGHQFPNYSSELNVNALLLGDSALYLCASSAWTGSLPGELFFGEGSRLTVL.

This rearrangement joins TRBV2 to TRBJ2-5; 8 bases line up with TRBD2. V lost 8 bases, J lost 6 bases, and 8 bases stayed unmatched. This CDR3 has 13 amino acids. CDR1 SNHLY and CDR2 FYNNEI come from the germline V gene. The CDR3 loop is CASCQGGRKTQYF. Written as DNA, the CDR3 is TGTGCCAGCTGCCAGGGCGGGAGGAAGACCCAGTACTTC.

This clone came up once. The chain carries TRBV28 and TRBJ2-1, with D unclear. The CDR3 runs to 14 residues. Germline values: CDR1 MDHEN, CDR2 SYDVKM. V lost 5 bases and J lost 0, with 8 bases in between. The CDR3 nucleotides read TGTGCCAGCAGTCATCATAGCTCCTACAATGAGCAGTTCTTC. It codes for CASSHHSSYNEQFF.

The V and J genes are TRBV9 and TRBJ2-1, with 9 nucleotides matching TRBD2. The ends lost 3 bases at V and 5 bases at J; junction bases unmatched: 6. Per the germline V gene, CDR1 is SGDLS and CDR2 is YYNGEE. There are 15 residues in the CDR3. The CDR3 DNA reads TGTGCCAGCAGCGCGAGCGGGGGGCCCAACAATGAGCAGTTCTTC. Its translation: CASSASGGPNNEQFF.

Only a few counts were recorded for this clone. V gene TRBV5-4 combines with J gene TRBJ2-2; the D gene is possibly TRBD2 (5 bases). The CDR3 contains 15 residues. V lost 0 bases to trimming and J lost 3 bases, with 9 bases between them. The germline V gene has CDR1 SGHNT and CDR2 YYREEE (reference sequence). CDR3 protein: CASSLAGVDTGELFF. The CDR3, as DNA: TGTGCCAGCAGCTTGGCCGGGGTAGACACCGGGGAGCTGTTTTTT.

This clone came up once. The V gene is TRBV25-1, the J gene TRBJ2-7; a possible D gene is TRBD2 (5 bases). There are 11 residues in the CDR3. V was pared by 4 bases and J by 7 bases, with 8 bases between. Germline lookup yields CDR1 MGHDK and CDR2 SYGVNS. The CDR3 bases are TGTGCCAGCAGTGGGGAGAGGGAGCAGTACTTC. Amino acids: CASSGEREQYF.

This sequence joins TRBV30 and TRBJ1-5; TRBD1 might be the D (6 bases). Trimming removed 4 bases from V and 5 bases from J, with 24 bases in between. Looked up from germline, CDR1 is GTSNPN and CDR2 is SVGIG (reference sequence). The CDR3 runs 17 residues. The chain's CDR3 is CAWTTPTGRYKYQPQHF. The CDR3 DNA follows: TGTGCCTGGACCACGCCGACAGGACGATACAAATATCAGCCCCAGCATTTT.

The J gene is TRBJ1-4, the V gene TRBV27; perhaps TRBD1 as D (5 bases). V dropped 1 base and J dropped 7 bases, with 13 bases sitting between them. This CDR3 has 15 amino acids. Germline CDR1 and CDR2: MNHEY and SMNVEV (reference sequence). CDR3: CASSLLAQGAEKLFF. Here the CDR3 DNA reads TGTGCCAGCAGTTTATTGGCGCAGGGTGCTGAAAAACTGTTTTTT.

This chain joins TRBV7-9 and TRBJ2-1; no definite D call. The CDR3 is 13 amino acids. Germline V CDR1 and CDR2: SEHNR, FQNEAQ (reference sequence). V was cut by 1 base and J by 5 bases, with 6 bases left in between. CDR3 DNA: TGTGCCAGCAGCTTAGTCGTGGACAATGAGCAGTTCTTC. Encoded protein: CASSLVVDNEQFF. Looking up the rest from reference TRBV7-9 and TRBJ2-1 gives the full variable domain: DTGVSQNPRHKITKRGQNVTFRCDPISEHNRLYWYRQTLGQGPEFLTYFQNEAQLEKSRLLSDRFSAERPKGSFSTLEIQRTEQGDSAMYLCASSLVVDNEQFFGPGTRLTVL.

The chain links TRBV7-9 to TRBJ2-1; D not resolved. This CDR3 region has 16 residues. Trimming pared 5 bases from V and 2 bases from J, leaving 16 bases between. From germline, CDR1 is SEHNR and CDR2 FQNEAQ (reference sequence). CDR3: CASSRVEVRTYNEQFF. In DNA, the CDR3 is TGTGCCAGCAGCCGCGTTGAGGTTCGAACCTACAATGAGCAGTTCTTC.

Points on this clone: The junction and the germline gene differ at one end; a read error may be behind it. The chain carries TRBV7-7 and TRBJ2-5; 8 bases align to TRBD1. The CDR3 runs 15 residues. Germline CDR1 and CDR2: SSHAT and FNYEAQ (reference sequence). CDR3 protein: CASSNNQGAWETQYF. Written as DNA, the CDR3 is TGTGCTAGCAGCAACAATCAGGGGGCCTGGGAGACCCAGTACTTC.

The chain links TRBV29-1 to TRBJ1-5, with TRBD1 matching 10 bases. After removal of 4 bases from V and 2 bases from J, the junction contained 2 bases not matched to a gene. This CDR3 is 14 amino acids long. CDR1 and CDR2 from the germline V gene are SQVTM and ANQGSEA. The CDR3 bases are TGCAGCGTTGTGGGACAGGGGCGCAATCAGCCCCAGCATTTT. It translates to CSVVGQGRNQPQHF.

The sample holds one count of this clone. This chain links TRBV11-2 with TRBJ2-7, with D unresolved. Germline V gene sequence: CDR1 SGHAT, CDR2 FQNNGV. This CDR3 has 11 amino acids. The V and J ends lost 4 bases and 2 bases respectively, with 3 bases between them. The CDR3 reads CASSWAYEQYF. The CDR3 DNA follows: TGTGCCAGCAGCTGGGCCTACGAGCAGTACTTC.

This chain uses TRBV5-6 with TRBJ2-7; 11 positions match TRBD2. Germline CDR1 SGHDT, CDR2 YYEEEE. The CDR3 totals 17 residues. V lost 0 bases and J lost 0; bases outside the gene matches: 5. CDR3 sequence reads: CASSLVRSGRGSYEQYF. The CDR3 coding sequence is TGTGCCAGCAGCTTGGTTCGTAGCGGGAGGGGCTCCTACGAGCAGTACTTC.